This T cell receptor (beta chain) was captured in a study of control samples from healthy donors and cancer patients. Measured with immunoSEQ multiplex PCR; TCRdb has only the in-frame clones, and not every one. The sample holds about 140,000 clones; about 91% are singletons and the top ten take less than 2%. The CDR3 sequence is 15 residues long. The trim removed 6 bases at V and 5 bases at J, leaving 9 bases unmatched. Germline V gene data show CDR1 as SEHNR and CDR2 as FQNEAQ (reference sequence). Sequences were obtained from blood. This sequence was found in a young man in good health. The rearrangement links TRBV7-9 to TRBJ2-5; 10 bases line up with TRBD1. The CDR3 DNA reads TGTGCCAGCAGACGAGGGACAGGGGCTTTGGAGACCCAGTACTTC. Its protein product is CASRRGTGALETQYF.